This T cell receptor (beta chain) was sequenced in a study of post-analysis software for immune sequencing data. The TCR beta cDNA libraries contained unique molecular identifiers. TCRdb independently ran MiXCR on the PCR reads; one entry per CDR3 protein. The data show fewer than 850,000 distinct CDR3 sequences, about 45% seen once. Of note for this clonotype: One end of the junction fails to match germline, which may point to a read error.

Input material: blood. This clonotype originated in a girl aged 10 to 17 with multiple sclerosis.

CDR3 loop: CASSVAGDTGFYEQYF. DNA of the CDR3: TGTGCCAGCAGCGTAGCGGGGGACACCGGATTCTACGAGCAGTACTTC. V usage is TRBV7-2 and J usage is TRBJ2-7; TRBD2 matches 9 bases. The CDR3 totals 16 residues. Germline V gene sequence: CDR1 SGHTA, CDR2 FQGNSA.